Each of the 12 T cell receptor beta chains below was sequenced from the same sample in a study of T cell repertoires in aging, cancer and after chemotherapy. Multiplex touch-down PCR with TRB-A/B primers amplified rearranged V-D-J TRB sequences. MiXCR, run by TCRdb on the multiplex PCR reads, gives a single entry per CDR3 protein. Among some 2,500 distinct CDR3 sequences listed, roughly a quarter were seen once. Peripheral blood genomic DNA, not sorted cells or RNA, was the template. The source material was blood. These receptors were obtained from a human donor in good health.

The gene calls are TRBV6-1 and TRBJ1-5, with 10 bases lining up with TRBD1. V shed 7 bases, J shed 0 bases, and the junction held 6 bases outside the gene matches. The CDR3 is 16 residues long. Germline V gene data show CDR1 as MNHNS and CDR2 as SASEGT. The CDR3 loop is CASTRTGGYSNQPQHF. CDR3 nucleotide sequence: TGTGCCAGCACCCGGACAGGGGGTTATAGCAATCAGCCCCAGCATTTT.

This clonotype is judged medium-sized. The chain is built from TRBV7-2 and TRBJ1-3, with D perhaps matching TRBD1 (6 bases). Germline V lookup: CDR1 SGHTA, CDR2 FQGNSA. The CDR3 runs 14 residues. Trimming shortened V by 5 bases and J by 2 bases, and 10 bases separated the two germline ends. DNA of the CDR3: TGTGCCAGCAGCGAACAGGGACCTGGAAACACCATATATTTT. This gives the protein CASSEQGPGNTIYF.

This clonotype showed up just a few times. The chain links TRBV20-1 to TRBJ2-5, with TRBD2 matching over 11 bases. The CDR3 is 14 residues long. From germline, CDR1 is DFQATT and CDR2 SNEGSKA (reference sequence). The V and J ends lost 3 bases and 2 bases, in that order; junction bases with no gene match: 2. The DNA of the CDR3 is TGCAGTGCTAGGATAGCGGGGGGGCAAGAGACCCAGTACTTC. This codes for CSARIAGGQETQYF.

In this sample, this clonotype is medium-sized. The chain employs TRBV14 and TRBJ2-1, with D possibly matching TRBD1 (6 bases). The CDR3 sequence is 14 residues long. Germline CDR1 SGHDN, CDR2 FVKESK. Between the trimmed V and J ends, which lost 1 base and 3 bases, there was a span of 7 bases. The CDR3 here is CASSQGTVYNEQFF. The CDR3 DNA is TGTGCCAGCAGCCAAGGGACAGTCTACAATGAGCAGTTCTTC.

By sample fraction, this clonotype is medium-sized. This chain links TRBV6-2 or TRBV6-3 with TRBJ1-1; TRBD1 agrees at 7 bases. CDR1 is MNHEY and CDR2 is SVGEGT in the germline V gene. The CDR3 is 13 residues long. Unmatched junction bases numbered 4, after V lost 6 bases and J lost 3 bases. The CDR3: CASSHDRDTEAFF. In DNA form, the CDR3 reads TGTGCCAGCAGCCACGACAGGGACACTGAAGCTTTCTTT.

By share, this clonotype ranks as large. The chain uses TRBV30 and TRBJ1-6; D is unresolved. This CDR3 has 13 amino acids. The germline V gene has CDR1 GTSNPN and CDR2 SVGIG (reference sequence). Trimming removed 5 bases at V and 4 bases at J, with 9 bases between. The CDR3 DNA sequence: TGTGCCTGGTCTGGACCTTATAATTCACCCCTCCACTTT. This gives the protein CAWSGPYNSPLHF.

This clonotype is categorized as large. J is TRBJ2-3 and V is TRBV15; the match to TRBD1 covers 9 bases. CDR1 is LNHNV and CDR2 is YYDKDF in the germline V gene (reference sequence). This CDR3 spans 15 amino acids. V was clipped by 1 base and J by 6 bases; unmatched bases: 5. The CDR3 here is CATSRGKGQGDTQYF. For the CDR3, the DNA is TGTGCCACCAGCAGAGGGAAGGGACAGGGCGATACGCAGTATTTT.

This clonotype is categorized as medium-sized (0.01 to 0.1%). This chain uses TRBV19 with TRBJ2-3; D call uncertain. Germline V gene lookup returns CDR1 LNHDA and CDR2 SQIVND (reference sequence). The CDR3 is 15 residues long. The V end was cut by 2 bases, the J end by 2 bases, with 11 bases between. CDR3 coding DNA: TGTGCCAGTAGTATAATCCAGTCCCCCACAGATACGCAGTATTTT. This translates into CASSIIQSPTDTQYF.

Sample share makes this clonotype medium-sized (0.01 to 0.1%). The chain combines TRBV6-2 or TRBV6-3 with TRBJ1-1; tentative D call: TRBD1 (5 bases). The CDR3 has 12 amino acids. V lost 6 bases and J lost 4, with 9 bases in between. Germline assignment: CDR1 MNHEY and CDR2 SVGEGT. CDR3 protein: CASRKDITEAFF. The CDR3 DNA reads TGTGCCAGCAGGAAGGACATCACTGAAGCTTTCTTT.

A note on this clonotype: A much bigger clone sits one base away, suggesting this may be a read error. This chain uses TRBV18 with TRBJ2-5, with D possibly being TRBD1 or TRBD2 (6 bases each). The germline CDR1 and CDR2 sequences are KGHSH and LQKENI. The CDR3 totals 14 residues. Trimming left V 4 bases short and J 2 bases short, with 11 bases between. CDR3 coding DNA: TGTGCCAGCTCACTAATAGGGGGGCAAGAGACCCAGTACTTC. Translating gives CASSLIGGQETQYF.

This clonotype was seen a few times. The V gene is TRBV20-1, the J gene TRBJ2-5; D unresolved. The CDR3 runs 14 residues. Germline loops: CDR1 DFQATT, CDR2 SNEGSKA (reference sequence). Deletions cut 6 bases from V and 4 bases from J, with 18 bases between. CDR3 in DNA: TGCAGTGCCACATCCCGCGCGGTGAGAGAGACCCAGTACTTC. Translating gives CSATSRAVRETQYF.

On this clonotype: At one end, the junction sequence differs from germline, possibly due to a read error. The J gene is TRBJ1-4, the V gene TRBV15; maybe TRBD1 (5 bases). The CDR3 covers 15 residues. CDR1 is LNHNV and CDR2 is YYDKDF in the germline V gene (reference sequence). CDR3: CATSSDGAMFEKLFF. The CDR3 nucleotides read TGCGCCACCAGCAGCGACGGGGCGATGTTTGAAAAACTGTTTTTT.